The 8 T cell receptor beta chains below were found in one sample sequenced in a study of cytomegalovirus exposure and HLA in healthy donors (dated by TCRdb to between 2016 and 2019). The library was built by means of the immunoSEQ multiplex PCR assay. The multiplex PCR relied on a mix of 60 forward primers for TCR Vbeta segments and 13 reverse primers for TCR Jbeta segments. TCRdb stores this immuneACCESS table with in-frame sequences only. Part of the clones is absent; in the studies checked, under half of the shortfall reflects unresolved V genes, and no reason is known for the rest. Across this sample there are around 200,000 clones, with about 83% seen only once. The ten largest make up about 9.4% of the sample. Sequencing was done on a sample of PBMCs. All receptors come from a woman in her fifties or sixties in good health and CMV-seropositive.

This chain joins TRBV12-5 and TRBJ1-6; 8 bases map to TRBD1. The germline gives CDR1 LGHNT, CDR2 FRNRAP. The CDR3 has 15 residues. After removal of 5 bases from V and 10 bases from J, the junction contained 10 bases not matched to a gene. The CDR3 reads CASGQDRGLRSPLHF. In nucleotides, the CDR3 is TGTGCTAGTGGTCAAGACAGGGGTCTTCGATCACCCCTCCACTTT.

CDR3: CASSNRPRGDTQYF. DNA for the CDR3: TGTGCCAGTAGTAACCGACCCCGCGGAGATACGCAGTATTTT. The chain links TRBV19 to TRBJ2-3, with D hard to call. The V end was cut by 4 bases, the J end by 5 bases, with 13 bases between. This CDR3 has 14 amino acids. From germline, CDR1 is LNHDA and CDR2 SQIVND (reference sequence).

J is TRBJ2-1 and V is TRBV7-8, with D perhaps TRBD2 (5 bases). Per germline, CDR1 SGHVS and CDR2 FQNEAQ. The CDR3 has 14 residues. V lost 5 bases, J lost 6 bases, and 14 bases lay in between. This chain's CDR3 is CASSPRWGANEQFF. The DNA of the CDR3 is TGTGCCAGCAGCCCCCGGTGGGGAGCCAATGAGCAGTTCTTC.

The chain has TRBV27 and TRBJ1-5; possibly TRBD1 for D (5 bases). The CDR3 extends over 14 amino acids. Germline CDR1 is MNHEY and CDR2 is SMNVEV (reference sequence). Trimming shortened V by 8 bases and J by 1 base, and 12 bases separated the two germline ends. Written as DNA, the CDR3 is TGTGCCAGCGGGGGGAGGTCCAGCAATCAGCCCCAGCATTTT. Translating it yields CASGGRSSNQPQHF.

This rearrangement joins TRBV30 to TRBJ1-2; possible D gene TRBD1, 5 bases. V lost 4 bases and J 6 bases, leaving 15 bases between the germline ends. This CDR3 is 13 amino acids long. CDR1 is GTSNPN, CDR2 SVGIG, per germline (reference sequence). This chain's CDR3 is CAWTRGGADGYTF. For the CDR3, the DNA is TGTGCCTGGACCCGAGGAGGGGCGGATGGCTACACCTTC. Variable domain in full (rest from reference TRBV30 and TRBJ1-2): SQTIHQWPATLVQPVGSPLSLECTVEGTSNPNLYWYRQAAGRGLQLLFYSVGIGQISSEVPQNLSASRPQDRQFILSSKKLLLSDSGFYLCAWTRGGADGYTFGSGTRLTVV.

This clone was found once. The chain recombines TRBV28 with TRBJ1-5; weak D call: TRBD1 (6 bases). Trimming left V 3 bases short and J 4 bases short, with 16 bases between. The germline gives CDR1 MDHEN, CDR2 SYDVKM. CDR3 length: 16 residues. The CDR3 reads CASSFLGGGRNQPQHF. The DNA of the CDR3 is TGTGCCAGCAGTTTCCTAGGGGGGGGGCGGAATCAGCCCCAGCATTTT.

This chain links TRBV5-1 with TRBJ1-3; D uncertain. The CDR3 loop spans 16 amino acids. Germline lookup yields CDR1 SGHRS and CDR2 YFSETQ. Deletions cut 0 bases from V and 0 bases from J, with 10 bases between. The CDR3, as DNA: TGCGCCAGCAGCTTGGATCCGGGAGGCTCTGGAAACACCATATATTTT. Translating it yields CASSLDPGGSGNTIYF.

This clone is a singleton in its sample. The rearrangement joins TRBV6-1 to TRBJ1-2; no reliable D call. The length of the CDR3 is 14 residues. Per germline, CDR1 MNHNS and CDR2 SASEGT. Trimming took off 0 bases at V and 8 bases at J, with 13 bases between the two ends. The CDR3 nucleotides read TGTGCCAGCAGTGAAGCGGGAGGGCGCGGAGGCTACACCTTC. It is translated as CASSEAGGRGGYTF.